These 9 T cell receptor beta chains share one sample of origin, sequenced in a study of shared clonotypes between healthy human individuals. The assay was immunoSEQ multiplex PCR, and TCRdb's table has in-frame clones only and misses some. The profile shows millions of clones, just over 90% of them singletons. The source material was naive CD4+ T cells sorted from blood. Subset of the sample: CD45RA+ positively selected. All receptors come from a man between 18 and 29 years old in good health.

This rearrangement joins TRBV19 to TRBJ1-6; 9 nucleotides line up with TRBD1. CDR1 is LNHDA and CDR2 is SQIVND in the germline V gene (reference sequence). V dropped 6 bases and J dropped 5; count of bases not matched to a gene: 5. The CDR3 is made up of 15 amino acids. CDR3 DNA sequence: TGTGCCAGTAGGACGGGGACAGGGCATAATTCACCCCTCCACTTT. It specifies CASRTGTGHNSPLHF.

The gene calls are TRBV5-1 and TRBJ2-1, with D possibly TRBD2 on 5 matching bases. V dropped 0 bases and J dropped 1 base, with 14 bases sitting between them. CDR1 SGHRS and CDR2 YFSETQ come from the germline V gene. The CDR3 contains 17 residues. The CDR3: CASSLAGGSGSYNEQFF. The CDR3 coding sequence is TGCGCCAGCAGCTTGGCCGGTGGGAGCGGTTCCTACAATGAGCAGTTCTTC.

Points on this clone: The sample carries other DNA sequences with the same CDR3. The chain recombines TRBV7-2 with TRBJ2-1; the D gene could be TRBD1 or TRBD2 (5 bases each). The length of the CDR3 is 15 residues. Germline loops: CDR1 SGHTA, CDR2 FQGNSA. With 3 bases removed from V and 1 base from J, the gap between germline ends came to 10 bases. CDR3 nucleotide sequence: TGTGCCAGCAGCTTGGGGCGGGCTTCCTACAATGAGCAGTTCTTC. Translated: CASSLGRASYNEQFF. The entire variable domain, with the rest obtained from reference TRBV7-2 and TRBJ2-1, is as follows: GAGVSQSPSNKVTEKGKDVELRCDPISGHTALYWYRQSLGQGLEFLIYFQGNSAPDKSGLPSDRFSAERTGGSVSTLTIQRTQQEDSAVYLCASSLGRASYNEQFFGPGTRLTVL.

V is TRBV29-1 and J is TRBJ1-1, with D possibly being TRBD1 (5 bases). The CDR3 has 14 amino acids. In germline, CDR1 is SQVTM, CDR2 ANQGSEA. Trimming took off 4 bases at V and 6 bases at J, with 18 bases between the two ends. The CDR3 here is CSVGGPRLGAEAFF. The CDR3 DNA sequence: TGCAGCGTTGGGGGCCCTAGGCTCGGGGCTGAAGCTTTCTTT.

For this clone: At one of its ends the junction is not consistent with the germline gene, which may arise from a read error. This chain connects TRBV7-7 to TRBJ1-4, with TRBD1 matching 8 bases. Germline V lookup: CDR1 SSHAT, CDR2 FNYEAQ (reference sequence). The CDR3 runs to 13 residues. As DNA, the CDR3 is TGTGCTAGCAGCCAAGACAGGGGCGAAAAACTGTTTTTT. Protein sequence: CASSQDRGEKLFF.

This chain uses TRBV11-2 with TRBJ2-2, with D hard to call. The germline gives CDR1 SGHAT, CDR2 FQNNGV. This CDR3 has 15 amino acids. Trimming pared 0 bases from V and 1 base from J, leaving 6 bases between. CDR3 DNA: TGTGCCAGCAGCTTAGAACAAGTGAACACCGGGGAGCTGTTTTTT. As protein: CASSLEQVNTGELFF.

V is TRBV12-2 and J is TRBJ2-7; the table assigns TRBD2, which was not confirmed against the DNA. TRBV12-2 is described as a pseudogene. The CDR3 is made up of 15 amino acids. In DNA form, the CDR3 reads TGTGCAAGTCGCTGTCCGGGACTAGTCCACGCCGAGCAGTACTTC. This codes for CASRCPGLVHAEQYF.

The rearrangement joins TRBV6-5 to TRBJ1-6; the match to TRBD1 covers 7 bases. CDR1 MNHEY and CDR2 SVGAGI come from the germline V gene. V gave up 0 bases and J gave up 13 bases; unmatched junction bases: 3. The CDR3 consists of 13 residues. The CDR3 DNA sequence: TGTGCCAGCAGTTACTCCCTACAGGGGCCCCTCCACTTT. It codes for CASSYSLQGPLHF.

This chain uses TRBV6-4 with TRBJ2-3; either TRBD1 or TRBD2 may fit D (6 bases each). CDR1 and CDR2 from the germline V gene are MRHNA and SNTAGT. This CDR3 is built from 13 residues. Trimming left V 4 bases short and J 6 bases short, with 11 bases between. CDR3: CASSAGAGDTQYF. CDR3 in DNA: TGTGCCAGCAGTGCGGGGGCGGGGGATACGCAGTATTTT.